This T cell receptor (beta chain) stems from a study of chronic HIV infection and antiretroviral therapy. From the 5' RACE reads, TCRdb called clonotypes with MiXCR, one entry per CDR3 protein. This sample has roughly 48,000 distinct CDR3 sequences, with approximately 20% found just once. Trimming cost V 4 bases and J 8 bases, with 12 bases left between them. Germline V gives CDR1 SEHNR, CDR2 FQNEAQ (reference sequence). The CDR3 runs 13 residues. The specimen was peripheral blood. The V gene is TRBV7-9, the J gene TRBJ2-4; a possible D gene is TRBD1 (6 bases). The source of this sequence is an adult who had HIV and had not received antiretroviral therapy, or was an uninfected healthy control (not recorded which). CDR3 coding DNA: TGTGCCAGCAGCTGGCCAGGGGATGACATTCAGTACTTC. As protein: CASSWPGDDIQYF.